Reported below is one T cell receptor (beta chain). Its specificity is unknown. With V trimmed by 6 bases and J by 0 bases, 9 bases remained unmatched. Per germline, CDR1 SQVTM and CDR2 ANQGSEA. The CDR3 is 15 amino acids. The authors reverse transcribed all of the isolated RNA, so sequencing captured expressed TCRB transcripts. The data were produced by immunoSEQ multiplex PCR, yet TCRdb's version contains in-frame clones alone and is incomplete. In the table there are more than 250,000 clones, 13% to 15% of which are singletons. These data are taken from a study of beta chain features in type 1 diabetes. Overall study context: On cell yields, gender and age, patients and healthy donors were similar.

Study conclusions and caveats: Type 1 diabetes patients showed fewer insertions and more deletions at VDJ junctions. Shortening that was moderate but significant affected the TCRB CDR3s of Type 1 diabetes patients in all four CD4+ subsets.

There was one heparinised blood draw per donor, averaging about 110 mL. Purity above 95% was achieved in all sorted populations. The receptor was derived from a man aged 30-40 years with type 1 diabetes. Sequenced sample: naive CD4+ T cells from blood. The chain uses TRBV29-1 and TRBJ2-7; 9 bases line up with TRBD2. The DNA for the CDR3 is TGCAGCGTCAAAAAGGCTAGCGGGGTCTCCTACGAGCAGTACTTC. Its translation is CSVKKASGVSYEQYF.